The entry below describes one T cell receptor (beta chain). What antigen it recognizes has not been identified. There are no base qualities to consult, and no much larger clone falls within one base. This specimen belongs to a study of cytomegalovirus exposure and HLA in healthy donors (dated by TCRdb to 2016 to 2017). Regarding the research as a whole: An earlier analysis of 587 of the donors reported about 260 Gb of sequence data and 95 million to 120 million unique TCR beta sequences obtained from about 200 million T cells. Approximately 300 gigabases of sequencing data and around 88 million unique TCR sequences made up an early release that covered approximately 650 HLA-typed donors. Of the approximately 400 genotyped donors, about 80% fell in the genetic ancestry cluster associated with self-reported Caucasian donors. The study aimed to test whether signatures of past pathogen exposure could be identified by cataloging public T cell receptors. Using immunosequencing, the study profiled T cell repertoires from around 680 subjects and related those repertoires to cytomegalovirus serostatus. In addition to the first cohort of 500 to 850 subjects, a separate validation cohort of 120 different subjects was used. To predict cytomegalovirus infection status, the study brought together high-throughput TCR immunosequencing, statistical association of individual TCRs with disease status, and machine learning. A later analysis re-analyzed previously published TCR beta repertoires from 666 donors and added high-resolution HLA genotyping to study TCR occurrence patterns. Rather than using new phenotypic data, the later analysis identified candidate immune exposures from TCR beta sequences and from how often those sequences occurred across donors. To decide whether each TCR beta V gene segment behaved as functional or pseudogenic, an earlier analysis of 587 of the donors relied on high-throughput TCR beta sequencing. Donor age, sex, ethnicity and CMV serostatus were collected together with the repertoire data. A later genetic analysis took genome-wide SNP genotypes for about 65% of the roughly 670 donors and used that subset as a discovery cohort. All discovery cohort repertoires had been generated on a single sequencing platform. Class I and class II HLA loci were covered by the typing at four-digit resolution. The number of typed donors differed by locus: about 629-630 for A, B, C, DRB1 and DQB1; approximately 520 for DQA1; some 590 for DPA1; and some 450 for DPB1. Because of strong linkage in the cohort, five DR-DQ haplotypes were treated as single units for association and clustering. Among about 360 genotyped donors of the cohort, an average of around 240,000 unique TCR beta nucleotide sequences were sequenced per donor, roughly 20% of them non-productive. What the study reported, not specific to this receptor: According to a later analysis, parvovirus B19, influenza, CMV and Epstein-Barr virus appeared linked to several top co-occurrence clusters. Some IMGT-functional V segments, including TRBV6-2 and TRBV6-3, could not be distinguished by the 87-base-pair reads and were therefore excluded. In the study, about 150 TCR beta chains were listed as associated with cytomegalovirus. When HLA alleles, especially DR and DQ, strongly co-occurred, TCR associations were difficult to assign to individual alleles. Compared with the 666-donor mean, donors in an Asian-associated ancestry cluster had fewer N-insertions in productive TCRs, according to a later genetic analysis. In a later analysis, HLA-associated TCR beta chains were found to be more clonally expanded and to have lower generation probabilities than equally common non-associated chains. Linkage disequilibrium might explain the correlated functional status among segregating V segments, but an unknown experimental factor could not be ruled out. Sequencing depth was assumed to be roughly uniform across donors in the presence/absence analyses, though that assumption may not hold. A later genetic analysis associated a missense DCLRE1C variant with V-gene and J-gene trimming of TCR beta chains, and an independent cohort replicated the association. In both the original and validation cohorts, the classifier was reported to diagnose cytomegalovirus status with high specificity and sensitivity. Most CMV-associated TCR beta chains appeared to be HLA-restricted in a later analysis, and the HLA associations seemed to be driven largely by CMV exposure. In this cohort, only TCR beta chains were sequenced, and detectable features were limited by the absence of alpha or paired-chain data. The sequencing pipeline was judged likely to have produced a cluster of highly shared sequence variants as a technical artifact. A further reported finding was that TCR beta sequences accurately predicted the HLA-A and HLA-B alleles for most subjects in the first cohort. Broadly in line with IMGT annotations, most TCR beta V segments showed up in productive rearrangements about 90% or about 30% of the time in an earlier analysis of approximately 600 of the donors. The earlier analysis of 587 of the donors excluded some 15 rarely observed V segments, including chromosome 9 orphons, because counts were too low. In vitro tests confirmed that a few of the cytomegalovirus-associated TCR beta chains recognize cytomegalovirus antigens. HLA typing was unavailable for some donors at each locus, so association tests used only the typed subset. The only immune exposure information available for the cohort was CMV serostatus. In a later analysis, the rate of TCR association differed among HLA loci, with DRB1 alleles having the most associated TCRs and HLA-C alleles having the fewest. Specific HLA alleles were associated with 15,000 to 20,000 TCR beta sequences at a false discovery rate of 0.05 in a later analysis. The authors suggested that the approach could potentially be generalized to other disease states and immunological phenotypes. Most TCR sequences were seen in very few donors, while some public TCRs were found in many individuals.

Library generation was performed with the immunoSEQ multiplex PCR assay. The multiplex PCR relied on a mix of 60 forward primers for TCR Vbeta segments and 13 reverse primers for TCR Jbeta segments. The CDR3 region of rearranged TCR beta genes was amplified from genomic DNA by a multiplex PCR assay. The amplified TCR beta libraries were sequenced on the Illumina HiSeq System as 87-base-pair reads. Concerning the study's data processing: A later analysis counted about 80 million unique TCR beta chains across the 640 or so repertoires, and some 11 million of these chains were shared by at least two donors. Raw reads were error-corrected and collapsed into unique sequences with a nearest-neighbor algorithm that merged closely related sequences to remove PCR and sequencing errors. To assign V, D and J gene segments, CDR3 sequences were aligned to IMGT reference sequences. Each retained sequence needed at least a six-nucleotide match to both a V gene segment and a J gene segment. Rearrangements were classified as productive when the CDR3 lacked stop codons and remained in frame with V and J, and all other rearrangements were classified as non-productive. Following IMGT convention, CDR3 was defined as the stretch from the second conserved V-encoded cysteine up to the conserved J-encoded phenylalanine. Sequences without an unambiguous match to a single V gene segment were excluded from the earlier analysis of about 640 of the donors. An earlier analysis of a few hundred of the donors classified V segments as functional when productive rearrangements were above 56.7% and as segregating when the standard deviation between donors was above 5%. To diagnose cytomegalovirus status from the catalog of TCR beta chain sequences, a statistical classification framework was built. In a later analysis, V and J genes were assigned by comparing TCR nucleotide sequences against IMGT/GENE-DB human TR gene sequences. A later analysis assigned CDR3 sequences and most-parsimonious VDJ recombination scenarios with the TCRdist pipeline. In a later analysis, every TCR beta chain was defined by the combination of its CDR3 amino acid sequence and its V-gene family, and reads without a unique V-gene family were dropped. A later analysis removed 550 to 650 highly shared, low-generation-probability nucleotide sequences to deal with suspected cross-contamination and a sequencing artifact. For each public chain, a later analysis derived a clonal expansion index from normalized ranks of inferred template counts within each repertoire. A later analysis computed generation probabilities with a VDJ recombination model fitted to out-of-frame rearrangements, and checked the results against IGoR. A later analysis scored TCR-TCR, TCR-HLA and TCR-CMV co-occurrence with hypergeometric tests, applying a repertoire-size bias correction to TCR pairs. To estimate false discovery rates, a later analysis permuted the HLA or CMV assignments 20 times. In a later analysis, co-occurring TCRs were grouped with DBSCAN, and TCRdist sequence similarity was added when clustering was performed within HLA-allele-positive subsets. For co-occurrence clustering, repertoires with fewer than 30,000 or more than 120,000 public chains were excluded, along with five repertoires with anomalous nucleotide sharing. Held by TCRdb, this immuneACCESS table contains in-frame sequences only and omits some clones. Under half of the omission traces to an unresolved V gene where checked; the cause of the rest is unknown. V and J calls and clone size follow that table, whereas D and trimming were derived from the DNA. The sample table records about 140,000 clones; approximately 84% of these occur just once. In total, the top ten clones hold under 2% of the sample.

The cohort consisted of hundreds of healthy bone marrow donors. Cohort members were all nominally healthy when sampled, although unrecorded immune exposures were likely present. The donor was CMV seronegative and was included in the group of about 350 seronegative cohort members. Each donor provided a peripheral blood sample, and peripheral blood mononuclear cells were used for TCR beta sequencing. The Qiagen DNeasy Blood Extraction Kit was used to extract genomic DNA from the blood cell samples. Reading the germline V gene gives CDR1 SGHTS and CDR2 YDEGEE. The CDR3 has 19 amino acids, counting the end cysteine and phenylalanine. Only CDR3 DNA is held: 57 bases, read in frame from base 1. V loses 4 bases at its end and J loses 6 bases; junction bases beyond the gene matches: 13.

This clonotype originated in a woman aged 35 to 49 in good health and CMV-seronegative. Recombination linked TRBV5-8 to TRBJ2-1; 16 junctional bases match TRBD2. The sample taken for sequencing was PBMCs. CDR3 reads: CASSLGLAGGFILGNEQFF. Read as DNA, the sequence is TGTGCCAGCAGCCTGGGACTAGCGGGAGGGTTTATTCTTGGCAATGAGCAGTTCTTC. The full variable domain, with segments outside the CDR3 supplied by the reference TRBV5-8 and TRBJ2-1 proteins, appears as EAGVTQSPTHLIKTRGQQATLRCSPISGHTSVYWYQQALGLGLQFLLWYDEGEERNRGNFPPRFSGRQFPNYSSELNVNALELEDSALYLCASSLGLAGGFILGNEQFFGPGTRLTVL.